One and the same sample provided the 21 T cell receptor beta chains below, sequenced in a study of CD8+ T cells in alopecia areata. RNA was extracted and reverse transcribed into cDNA as the sequencing template. Produced via immunoSEQ multiplex PCR; TCRdb's table is partial and in-frame only. The data show about 200,000 clones, with about 57% seen just once and around 1.5% held by the top ten. Treatment defined: oral pan-JAK inhibitor, 5-10 mg twice daily. The sequencing used CD4+ T cells sorted from blood, collected at week 4, from a patient treated with tofacitinib. The receptors derive from a human donor with alopecia areata.

This clone appeared a few times. The chain is built from TRBV7-3 and TRBJ2-2, with D possibly being TRBD2 (7 bases). The V end lost 4 bases, the J end lost 0 bases, and 12 bases lay between the germline ends. Germline CDR1 and CDR2: SGHTA and FQGTGA. The CDR3 sequence is 16 residues long. The CDR3 DNA is TGTGCCAGCAGCTCCCAAGGGGGGGCGAACACCGGGGAGCTGTTTTTT. Protein product: CASSSQGGANTGELFF.

This clone was observed a handful of times. One end of the junction varies from germline; a read error may be responsible. The rearrangement uses TRBV7-2 and TRBJ2-1; 11 bases fit TRBD2. The CDR3 extends over 16 amino acids. Per the germline V gene, CDR1 is SGHTA and CDR2 is FQGNSA. The CDR3 nucleotides are TGCGCCAGCAGCCAATTAGCGGGGGGGGCCCGCAATGAGCAGTTCTTC. This encodes CASSQLAGGARNEQFF.

The chain has TRBV5-6 and TRBJ1-2; the match to TRBD1 covers 9 bases. The germline V gene encodes CDR1 SGHDT and CDR2 YYEEEE. The CDR3 runs 14 residues. Trimming took 4 bases from V and 4 from J; bases not matched to a gene: 5. DNA of the CDR3: TGTGCCAGCAGCCCGGACAGGGGAGGCTATGGCTACACCTTC. It yields the protein CASSPDRGGYGYTF.

The gene calls are TRBV29-1 and TRBJ1-2; D may be TRBD1 (6 bases). CDR3 length: 13 residues. Germline V gene sequence: CDR1 SQVTM, CDR2 ANQGSEA. Deletions cut 7 bases from V and 0 bases from J, with 12 bases between. The CDR3 DNA reads TGCAGCGCCCTAGGGGACACTAACTATGGCTACACCTTC. Translated, it gives CSALGDTNYGYTF.

The chain joins TRBV13 to TRBJ1-6, with D hard to call. This CDR3 region has 14 residues. V gave up 6 bases and J gave up 6 bases, with 12 bases separating them. CDR1 and CDR2 from the germline V gene are PRHDT and FYEKMQ (reference sequence). The DNA for the CDR3 is TGTGCCAGCAGTGCCGGTCGACCTAATTCACCCCTCCACTTT. Amino acids: CASSAGRPNSPLHF.

The CDR3 nucleotides are TGTGCCAGCCAAGTAGGAGGGGCTTCACCATTTTCCGGTCAGCCCCAGCATTTT. Its protein is CASQVGGASPFSGQPQHF. The rearrangement uses TRBV19 and TRBJ1-5; TRBD1 is a possible D gene (5 bases). The V gene lost 9 bases and the J gene lost 6 bases, with 30 bases spanning the gap. The CDR3 spans 18 residues. Per the germline V gene, CDR1 is LNHDA and CDR2 is SQIVND (reference sequence).

The gene calls are TRBV25-1 and TRBJ2-1, with 8 bases that match TRBD2. Germline V CDR1 and CDR2: MGHDK, SYGVNS. The CDR3 is made up of 13 amino acids. Unmatched junction bases numbered 8, after V lost 6 bases and J lost 10 bases. The CDR3 loop is CASSVKLAGEQFF. CDR3 nucleotides: TGTGCCAGCAGCGTTAAGCTAGCGGGCGAGCAGTTCTTC.

The chain recombines TRBV2 with TRBJ2-1, with D perhaps TRBD1 (6 bases). This CDR3 spans 13 amino acids. Trimming took off 4 bases at V and 5 bases at J, with 9 bases between the two ends. CDR1 and CDR2 (germline): SNHLY, FYNNEI. The CDR3 DNA sequence: TGTGCCAGCAGTGTTGAGGGGGACAATGAGCAGTTCTTC. Translating gives CASSVEGDNEQFF.

The V and J genes are TRBV29-1 and TRBJ2-6; no definite D call. The V gene lost 4 bases and the J gene lost 4 bases, with 8 bases spanning the gap. The CDR3 consists of 13 residues. Germline V lookup: CDR1 SQVTM, CDR2 ANQGSEA. The CDR3, as DNA: TGCAGCGTTGCGTCAACCGGGGCCAACGTCCTGACTTTC. Protein: CSVASTGANVLTF. The full variable domain, rest sourced from reference TRBV29-1 and TRBJ2-6, is SAVISQKPSRDICQRGTSLTIQCQVDSQVTMMFWYRQQPGQSLTLIATANQGSEATYESGFVIDKFPISRPNLTFSTLTVSNMSPEDSSIYLCSVASTGANVLTFGAGSRLTVL.

This clone has a single count. The DNA for the CDR3 is TGTGCCTGGAGTGTACACGGGGATGGGCCCCAGCATTTT. Protein: CAWSVHGDGPQHF. The chain combines TRBV30 with TRBJ1-5; D is unclear. CDR3 length: 13 amino acids. Germline CDR1 reads GTSNPN; CDR2 reads SVGIG (reference sequence). V lost 0 bases to trimming and J lost 9 bases, with 12 bases between them.

This clone turned up a few times. This chain's CDR3 is CASSESQGAHEQYF. In DNA form, the CDR3 reads TGTGCCAGCAGTGAAAGCCAGGGGGCCCACGAGCAGTACTTC. V is TRBV6-1 and J is TRBJ2-7; 8 nucleotides line up with TRBD1. Looked up from germline, CDR1 is MNHNS and CDR2 is SASEGT. Trimming at V came to 2 bases and at J to 5 bases, leaving 5 bases not matched to a gene. The length of the CDR3 is 14 residues.

J is TRBJ1-1 and V is TRBV25-1; D gene uncertain. The CDR3 covers 14 residues. Trimming took 3 bases from V and 0 from J, leaving 8 bases between them. Germline assignment: CDR1 MGHDK and CDR2 SYGVNS. CDR3 DNA: TGTGCCAGCAGTGAGACGACGGTGAACACTGAAGCTTTCTTT. Its protein is CASSETTVNTEAFF.

V is TRBV2 and J is TRBJ1-5; a weak D match, TRBD1 (5 bases). Germline CDR1 and CDR2: SNHLY and FYNNEI. This CDR3 is 13 amino acids long. V gave up 5 bases and J gave up 2 bases, with 7 bases separating them. CDR3 in DNA: TGTGCCAGCAGTTTGACAGGCAATCAGCCCCAGCATTTT. Residues: CASSLTGNQPQHF.

This clone turned up a few times. This rearrangement joins TRBV21-1 to TRBJ2-3. TRBV21-1 is given as a pseudogene. The CDR3 is 18 residues long. For the CDR3, the DNA is TGTGCCAGCAGGCCGCTGGTTTGGGCCTTAGGAGTGGTAGATACGCAGTATTTT. It translates to CASRPLVWALGVVDTQYF.

This clone appeared a few times. The chain carries TRBV10-3 and TRBJ2-1, with TRBD2 identical over 15 bases. J gave up 6 bases and V 5 bases, and 5 bases lay outside the gene matches. Per the germline V gene, CDR1 is ENHRY and CDR2 is SYGVKD. The CDR3 is 16 amino acids. CDR3 amino acids: CAISPRTSGGANEQFF. The CDR3 nucleotides read TGTGCCATCAGTCCCCGGACTAGCGGGGGGGCCAATGAGCAGTTCTTC.

The chain couples TRBV2 to TRBJ1-1; D unresolved. The CDR3 spans 13 residues. Germline lookup yields CDR1 SNHLY and CDR2 FYNNEI. The V and J ends lost 2 bases and 2 bases respectively, with 6 bases between them. CDR3: CASSERTNTEAFF. The CDR3 DNA reads TGTGCCAGCAGTGAACGGACCAACACTGAAGCTTTCTTT.

The chain couples TRBV9 to TRBJ2-3, with D tentatively TRBD1 or TRBD2 (6 bases each). The CDR3 is 15 residues long. Germline loops: CDR1 SGDLS, CDR2 YYNGEE. The V end lost 0 bases, the J end lost 2 bases, and 10 bases lay between the germline ends. CDR3 in DNA: TGTGCCAGCAGCGTAGGGAGGGGGACCACAGATACGCAGTATTTT. It yields the protein CASSVGRGTTDTQYF. The variable domain in full, completed from reference TRBV9 and TRBJ2-3, reads DSGVTQTPKHLITATGQRVTLRCSPRSGDLSVYWYQQSLDQGLQFLIQYYNGEERAKGNILERFSAQQFPDLHSELNLSSLELGDSALYFCASSVGRGTTDTQYFGPGTRLTVL.

The chain combines TRBV30 with TRBJ1-1; D gene unclear. CDR3 size: 13 residues. Germline CDR1 GTSNPN, CDR2 SVGIG (reference sequence). V shed 0 bases and J shed 4 bases, with 9 bases lying between them. The CDR3 bases are TGTGCCTGGAGTGTGCCGGGTGGCACTGAAGCTTTCTTT. Its protein is CAWSVPGGTEAFF.

This chain joins TRBV29-1 and TRBJ1-2; TRBD1 aligns across 7 bases. Per germline, CDR1 SQVTM and CDR2 ANQGSEA. This CDR3 is 11 amino acids long. Trimming took 5 bases from V and 4 from J; bases not matched to a gene: 1. In DNA form, the CDR3 reads TGCAGCGTTCCAGGGGGCTATGGCTACACCTTC. Translated: CSVPGGYGYTF.

This chain connects TRBV5-1 to TRBJ2-3; no definite D call. V gave up 2 bases and J gave up 0 bases, with 7 bases separating them. The CDR3 contains 14 residues. CDR1 is SGHRS and CDR2 is YFSETQ in the germline V gene. CDR3 coding DNA: TGCGCCAGCAGCTTAATGGCTAGCACAGATACGCAGTATTTT. It specifies CASSLMASTDTQYF.

This clone has more than one count but fewer than ten. This chain uses TRBV19 with TRBJ1-2; 7 bases fit TRBD1. Germline V CDR1 and CDR2: LNHDA, SQIVND (reference sequence). CDR3 length: 13 amino acids. CDR3 region: CATGPPLNYGYTF. The CDR3 DNA is TGTGCGACAGGGCCCCCTCTCAACTATGGCTACACCTTC.